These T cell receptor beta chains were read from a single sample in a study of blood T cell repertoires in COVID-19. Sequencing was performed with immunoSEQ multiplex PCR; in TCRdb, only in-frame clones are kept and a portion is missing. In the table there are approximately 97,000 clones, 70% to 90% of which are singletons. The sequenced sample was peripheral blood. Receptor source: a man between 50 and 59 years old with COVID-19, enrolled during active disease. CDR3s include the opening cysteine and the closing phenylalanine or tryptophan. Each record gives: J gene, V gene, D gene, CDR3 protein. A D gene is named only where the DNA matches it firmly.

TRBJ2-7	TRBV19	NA	CASSIIGGVYYEQYF
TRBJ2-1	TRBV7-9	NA	CASSLQGSSYNEQFF
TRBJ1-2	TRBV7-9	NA	CASSLGEGSRYGYTF
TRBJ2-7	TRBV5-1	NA	CASSLAGSSYEQYF
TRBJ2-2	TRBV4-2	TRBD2	CASSQVLAGVAGELFF
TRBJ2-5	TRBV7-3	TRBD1	CASSLMGQGEETQYF
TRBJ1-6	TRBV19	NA	CASSTTTTSYNSPLHF
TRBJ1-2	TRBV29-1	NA	CSVEDGGFGGYTF
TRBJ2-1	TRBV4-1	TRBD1	CASSQFSGTGTGLYNEQFF
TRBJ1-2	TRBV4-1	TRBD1	CASSPTGQGVYGYTF
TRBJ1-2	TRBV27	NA	CASKTRGNMRGYTF
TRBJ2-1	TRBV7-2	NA	CASSLTPGTREQFF
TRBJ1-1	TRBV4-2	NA	CASSPEGVGRITEAFF
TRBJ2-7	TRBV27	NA	CASSPRIYWNEQYF
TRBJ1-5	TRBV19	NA	CASSIQGGNQPQHF
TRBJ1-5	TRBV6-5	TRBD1	CASSTHRGSNQPQHF
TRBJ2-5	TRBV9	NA	CASSVGVQGETQYF
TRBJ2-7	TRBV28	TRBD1	CASRDRGGEQYF
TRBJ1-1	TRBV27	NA	CASSLREDTEAFF
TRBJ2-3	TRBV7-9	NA	CASRRADRSDTQYF
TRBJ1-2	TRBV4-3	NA	CASSQVKGDYGYTF
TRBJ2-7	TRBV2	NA	CASSAGTSLSPRGEQYF
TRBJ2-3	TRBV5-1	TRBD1	CASSKDRAADTQYF
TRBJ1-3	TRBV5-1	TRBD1	CASSTGGTAGNTIYF
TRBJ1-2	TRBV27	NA	CASSFRSNYGYTF
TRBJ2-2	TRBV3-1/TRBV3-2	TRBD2	CASSSRGGRDTGELFF
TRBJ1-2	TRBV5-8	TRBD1	CASSSLDRGYGYTF
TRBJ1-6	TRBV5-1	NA	CASRGSGDSPLHF
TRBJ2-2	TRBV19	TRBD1	CASSEGAPSGELFF
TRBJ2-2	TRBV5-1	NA	CASRRVGGTGELFF
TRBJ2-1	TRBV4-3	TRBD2	CASSQELVGGGGNEQFF
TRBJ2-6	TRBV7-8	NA	CASSLVYGANVLTF
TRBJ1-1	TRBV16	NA	CASSQQVNTEAFF
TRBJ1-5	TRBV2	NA	CASTRDTGTYSNQPQHF
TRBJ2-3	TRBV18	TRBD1	CASSRTGTDTQYF
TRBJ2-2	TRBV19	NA	CASSIDLLGLNTGELFF
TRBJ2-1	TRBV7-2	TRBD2	CASREAAGTYDEQFF
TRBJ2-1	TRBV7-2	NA	CASSLGHYNEQFF
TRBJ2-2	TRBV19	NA	CASSINGVTGELFF
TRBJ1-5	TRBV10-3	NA	CAISENTNQPQHF